Listed below are T cell receptor beta chains from one sample, sequenced in a study of low-dose radiotherapy and immunotherapy resistance in tumors. TCRdb ran MiXCR on the reads and lists one entry per CDR3 protein. The sample has approximately 90,000 distinct CDR3 sequences; over 15% are singletons. The specimen comprised PBMCs, sampled before treatment. These receptors came from a male donor with prostate cancer. CDR3s include the opening cysteine and the closing phenylalanine or tryptophan. D genes are given only for firm matches. Not every row has a clone size; where given, it reads once, few, many or a size class.

abundance: many; j_gene: TRBJ2-1; d_gene: -; len: 12; v_gene: TRBV11-2; CDR3nt: TGTGCCAGCAGCCTAGGGGGGGTAGAGCAGTTCTTC; CDR3aa: CASSLGGVEQFF
abundance: many; j_gene: TRBJ1-1; d_gene: TRBD1; len: 18; v_gene: TRBV5-1; CDR3nt: TGCGCCAGCAGCTTGTTAGGACAGGGGATGAATATGAACACTGAAGCTTTCTTT; CDR3aa: CASSLLGQGMNMNTEAFF
abundance: many; j_gene: TRBJ2-1; d_gene: -; len: 17; v_gene: TRBV5-1; CDR3nt: TGCGCCAGCAGCTTGGGAGGAAGGGATCCGGCCCTAAATGAGCAGTTCTTC; CDR3aa: CASSLGGRDPALNEQFF
abundance: many; j_gene: TRBJ2-7; d_gene: TRBD2; len: 15; v_gene: TRBV18; CDR3nt: TGTGCCAGCTCACCAGAAGCGGGGGGAACCTACGAGCAGTACTTC; CDR3aa: CASSPEAGGTYEQYF
abundance: -; j_gene: TRBJ1-4; d_gene: TRBD1; len: 16; v_gene: TRBV29-1; CDR3nt: TGCAGCGTCCCGGGGTCCTGGACAGGCGGAAATGAAAAACAGTTTTTT; CDR3aa: CSVPGSWTGGNEKQFF
abundance: many; j_gene: TRBJ2-5; d_gene: -; len: 12; v_gene: TRBV7-6; CDR3nt: TGTGCCAGCAGAGGGGACTTAGAGACCCAGTACTTC; CDR3aa: CASRGDLETQYF
abundance: many; j_gene: TRBJ1-2; d_gene: TRBD1; len: 15; v_gene: TRBV10-3; CDR3nt: TGTGCCATCAGCATCGGGACAGGCGAGAACTATGGCTACACCTTC; CDR3aa: CAISIGTGENYGYTF
abundance: many; j_gene: TRBJ2-3; d_gene: TRBD2; len: 15; v_gene: TRBV13; CDR3nt: TGTGCCAGCAGCTCGCGGGGGGGCAGCACAGATACGCAGTATTTT; CDR3aa: CASSSRGGSTDTQYF
abundance: many; j_gene: TRBJ1-2; d_gene: -; len: 13; v_gene: TRBV20-1; CDR3nt: TGCAGTGCTTCTGCCCAGACAGCCTATGGCTACACCTTC; CDR3aa: CSASAQTAYGYTF
abundance: many; j_gene: TRBJ2-1; d_gene: -; len: 11; v_gene: TRBV6-2/TRBV6-3; CDR3nt: TGTGCCAGCAGACAGGGACGGGAGCAGTTCTTC; CDR3aa: CASRQGREQFF
abundance: many; j_gene: TRBJ2-7; d_gene: TRBD2; len: 14; v_gene: TRBV7-9; CDR3nt: TGTGCCAGCAACCTACTAGCGGGGGACGACGAGCAGTACTTC; CDR3aa: CASNLLAGDDEQYF
abundance: many; j_gene: TRBJ1-5; d_gene: -; len: 18; v_gene: TRBV5-1; CDR3nt: TGCGCCAGCAGCCCCTGGGGCACAGCCGTTGGGAGCAATCAGCCCCAGCATTTT; CDR3aa: CASSPWGTAVGSNQPQHF
abundance: many; j_gene: TRBJ2-2; d_gene: -; len: 14; v_gene: TRBV5-1; CDR3nt: TGCGCCAGCAGCTTGAGCCCAAAGTCCGGGGAGCTGTTTTTT; CDR3aa: CASSLSPKSGELFF
abundance: many; j_gene: TRBJ2-1; d_gene: -; len: 14; v_gene: TRBV20-1; CDR3nt: TGCAGTGCTAGAGATCGGAACAGGGTCAATGAGCAGTTCTTC; CDR3aa: CSARDRNRVNEQFF
abundance: many; j_gene: TRBJ2-7; d_gene: TRBD1; len: 15; v_gene: TRBV6-5; CDR3nt: TGTGCCAGCAGCTCCCCTGGCAGGGGGCTTTACGAGCAGTACTTC; CDR3aa: CASSSPGRGLYEQYF
abundance: few; j_gene: TRBJ1-2; d_gene: TRBD1; len: 18; v_gene: TRBV4-1; CDR3nt: TGCGCCAGCAGCCAAGGCTTCCGGGACAGGGGGCGACGGGGCGGCTACACCTTC; CDR3aa: CASSQGFRDRGRRGGYTF
abundance: many; j_gene: TRBJ2-3; d_gene: TRBD1; len: 15; v_gene: TRBV20-1; CDR3nt: TGCAGTGCTAACCCCGGACAGGGAGTCTTGGATACGCAGTATTTT; CDR3aa: CSANPGQGVLDTQYF
abundance: -; j_gene: TRBJ2-7; d_gene: -; len: 15; v_gene: TRBV6-6; CDR3nt: TGTGCCAGCAGTTACGGTCGGCTCCTGACCTACGAGCAGTACTTC; CDR3aa: CASSYGRLLTYEQYF
abundance: -; j_gene: TRBJ1-2; d_gene: TRBD1; len: 14; v_gene: TRBV6-1; CDR3nt: TGTGCCACTGACTTAACAGGGGGCGCGTCTGGCTACACCTTC; CDR3aa: CATDLTGGASGYTF
abundance: many; j_gene: TRBJ2-3; d_gene: TRBD1; len: 15; v_gene: TRBV20-1; CDR3nt: TGCAGTGCCTGGGGCGGGGACAGGGAGAAAGATACGCAGTATTTT; CDR3aa: CSAWGGDREKDTQYF
abundance: few; j_gene: TRBJ2-2; d_gene: -; len: 13; v_gene: TRBV3-1; CDR3nt: TGTGCCAGCAGACACTGGCGGGCCGGGGAGCTGTTTTTT; CDR3aa: CASRHWRAGELFF
abundance: -; j_gene: TRBJ2-7; d_gene: -; len: 15; v_gene: TRBV20-1; CDR3nt: TGCAGTGCTAGAACCATCCTCGGGGGAAACTACGAGCAGTACTTC; CDR3aa: CSARTILGGNYEQYF
abundance: many; j_gene: TRBJ1-1; d_gene: TRBD1; len: 11; v_gene: TRBV20-1; CDR3nt: TGCAGCAAACAGGGGGTCTCTGAAGCTTTCTTT; CDR3aa: CSKQGVSEAFF
abundance: many; j_gene: TRBJ2-2; d_gene: -; len: 14; v_gene: TRBV3-1; CDR3nt: TGTGCCAGCAGCCAAGGCCCTTATGTCGGGGAGCTGTTTTTT; CDR3aa: CASSQGPYVGELFF
abundance: many; j_gene: TRBJ1-5; d_gene: TRBD1; len: 14; v_gene: TRBV5-1; CDR3nt: TGCGCCAGCAGCTCGACAGGGGGCAATCAGCCCCAGCATTTT; CDR3aa: CASSSTGGNQPQHF
abundance: few; j_gene: TRBJ1-6; d_gene: -; len: 15; v_gene: TRBV4-1; CDR3nt: TGCGCCAGCAGCCCTGGCTTCTTCGTGATTTCACCCCTCCACTTT; CDR3aa: CASSPGFFVISPLHF
abundance: few; j_gene: TRBJ2-7; d_gene: TRBD2; len: 15; v_gene: TRBV7-9; CDR3nt: TGTGCCAGCAGCACCACTAGCGGGGGGGCAGTCGAGCAGTACTTC; CDR3aa: CASSTTSGGAVEQYF
abundance: many; j_gene: TRBJ2-1; d_gene: -; len: 14; v_gene: TRBV12-3/TRBV12-4; CDR3nt: TGTGCCAGCAGCGTCGCCGGCTGGGGTAATGAGCAGTTCTTC; CDR3aa: CASSVAGWGNEQFF
abundance: many; j_gene: TRBJ2-3; d_gene: -; len: 16; v_gene: TRBV7-3; CDR3nt: TGTGCCAGCAGCCCCCAACGAGGCTTGGGCACAGATACGCAGTATTTT; CDR3aa: CASSPQRGLGTDTQYF
abundance: many; j_gene: TRBJ1-4; d_gene: TRBD1; len: 16; v_gene: TRBV7-9; CDR3nt: TGTGCCAGCAGCCGGAGAAGGATGGGACAGTCCGAAAAACTGTTTTTT; CDR3aa: CASSRRRMGQSEKLFF
abundance: -; j_gene: TRBJ1-3; d_gene: -; len: 17; v_gene: TRBV4-3; CDR3nt: TGCGCCAGCAGCCCTTTTCGTATCTACGACTCTGGAAACACCATATATTTT; CDR3aa: CASSPFRIYDSGNTIYF
abundance: many; j_gene: TRBJ1-6; d_gene: -; len: 16; v_gene: TRBV7-9; CDR3nt: TGTGCCAGCAGCTTAGGATCGAGGGGCGGTAATTCACCCCTCCACTTT; CDR3aa: CASSLGSRGGNSPLHF
abundance: many; j_gene: TRBJ2-1; d_gene: -; len: 13; v_gene: TRBV6-2/TRBV6-3; CDR3nt: TGTGCCAGCAGTGATCCCGGGAACAATGAGCAGTTCTTC; CDR3aa: CASSDPGNNEQFF
abundance: many; j_gene: TRBJ1-2; d_gene: -; len: 13; v_gene: TRBV6-5; CDR3nt: TGTGCCAGCAGTTTAAGCAGGACCTATGGCTACACCTTC; CDR3aa: CASSLSRTYGYTF
abundance: many; j_gene: TRBJ1-1; d_gene: -; len: 15; v_gene: TRBV5-1; CDR3nt: TGCGCCAGCAGCTCGTCTTGGGGCGCAAACACTGAAGCTTTCTTT; CDR3aa: CASSSSWGANTEAFF